A single sample is the source of the 21 T cell receptor beta chains below, sequenced in a study of identical twins. Each CDR3 protein is one row after TCRdb ran MiXCR on the 5' RACE reads. The profile shows about 810,000 distinct CDR3 sequences, about 12% of them singletons. This sample also appeared in a second study, on yellow fever vaccine responses in identical twins.

Sequenced input: PBMCs. The receptors here all came from a woman aged 18-30 years in good health.

This clonotype was seen only a few times. The chain combines TRBV11-2 with TRBJ2-1; a possible D gene is TRBD2 (6 bases). The germline CDR1 and CDR2 sequences are SGHAT and FQNNGV. The CDR3 is 17 residues long. Trimming shortened V by 6 bases and J by 7 bases, and 25 bases separated the two germline ends. The CDR3 DNA follows: TGTGCCAGCAGACCGTGGGGGGAGGCCTCATCTAATAATGAGCAGTTCTTC. It codes for CASRPWGEASSNNEQFF.

The table lists this clonotype with a few counts. The chain employs TRBV5-5 and TRBJ2-5; possible D gene TRBD1, 7 bases. The CDR3 loop spans 15 amino acids. Germline V gives CDR1 SGHKS, CDR2 YYEKEE (reference sequence). V lost 2 bases to trimming and J lost 1 base, with 12 bases between them. CDR3 bases: TGTGCCAGCAGCTTTTCAGGGGGGTCCCAAGAGACCCAGTACTTC. This sequence encodes CASSFSGGSQETQYF.

V is TRBV7-3 and J is TRBJ2-1, with TRBD2 identical over 11 bases. V shed 5 bases and J 5 bases; nucleotides not matched to a gene: 8. The CDR3 covers 16 residues. The germline V gene has CDR1 SGHTA and CDR2 FQGTGA. The CDR3 sequence is CASSPHGTSGNNEQFF. The DNA for the CDR3 is TGTGCCAGCAGCCCTCATGGGACTAGCGGAAACAATGAGCAGTTCTTC. Variable domain in full (rest from reference TRBV7-3 and TRBJ2-1): GAGVSQTPSNKVTEKGKYVELRCDPISGHTALYWYRQSLGQGPEFLIYFQGTGAADDSGLPNDRFFAVRPEGSVSTLKIQRTERGDSAVYLCASSPHGTSGNNEQFFGPGTRLTVL.

This clonotype occurred many times. The rearrangement joins TRBV28 to TRBJ2-1; 11 bases are a match to TRBD2. CDR3 length equals 16 residues. Trimming at V came to 5 bases and at J to 8 bases, leaving 11 bases not matched to a gene. CDR1 is MDHEN and CDR2 is SYDVKM in the germline V gene. CDR3 sequence reads: CASSPLSGGESHEQFF. The CDR3 region has the DNA TGTGCCAGCAGTCCCCTTAGCGGGGGGGAGTCCCATGAGCAGTTCTTC.

This clonotype has a handful of counts. This chain joins TRBV6-5 and TRBJ1-6; D is ambiguous. This CDR3 has 18 residues. The germline V gene has CDR1 MNHEY and CDR2 SVGAGI. V lost 0 bases, J lost 0 bases, and 12 bases lay in between. The CDR3 sequence is CASSYSAARSSYNSPLHF. CDR3 DNA: TGTGCCAGCAGTTACTCGGCAGCACGGAGCTCCTATAATTCACCCCTCCACTTT.

V usage is TRBV20-1 and J usage is TRBJ2-1, with 10 nucleotides matching TRBD2. With 5 bases clipped from V and 9 bases from J, the junction kept 13 bases outside the gene matches. The CDR3 extends over 15 amino acids. Germline V gives CDR1 DFQATT, CDR2 SNEGSKA (reference sequence). CDR3 DNA sequence: TGCAGTGCTCCCGAGGCGTCTAGCGGGAGCGTTGAGCAGTTCTTC. Its protein product is CSAPEASSGSVEQFF.

The chain links TRBV6-1 to TRBJ2-7; D call uncertain. Germline V gene sequence: CDR1 MNHNS, CDR2 SASEGT. Trimming shortened V by 3 bases and J by 5 bases, and 5 bases separated the two germline ends. The CDR3 sequence is 11 residues long. The CDR3 coding sequence is TGTGCCAGCAGTGATGGGGACGAGCAGTACGTC. This sequence encodes CASSDGDEQYV.

This clonotype was detected only a few times. V and J are TRBV5-5 and TRBJ2-7; 9 nucleotides align to TRBD1. The CDR3 consists of 14 residues. With V trimmed by 5 bases and J by 1 base, 4 bases remained unmatched. Germline V CDR1 and CDR2: SGHKS, YYEKEE (reference sequence). CDR3 in DNA: TGTGCCAGCAGGGGACAGGGCCCTTCCTACGAGCAGTACGTC. Its translation is CASRGQGPSYEQYV.

This chain joins TRBV20-1 and TRBJ2-1, with 10 bases lining up with TRBD2. The CDR3 extends over 12 amino acids. After removal of 6 bases from V and 8 bases from J, the junction contained 4 bases not matched to a gene. Germline V lookup: CDR1 DFQATT, CDR2 SNEGSKA (reference sequence). For the CDR3, the DNA is TGCAGTGCCCTAGCGGGAGTTGATGAGCAGTTCTTC. Translation: CSALAGVDEQFF.

The chain joins TRBV19 to TRBJ2-5; D is unclear. Germline-derived CDR1 and CDR2 are LNHDA and SQIVND (reference sequence). This CDR3 contains 13 residues. The germline V and J ends were trimmed by 10 bases and 1 base, with 13 bases remaining between them. The CDR3 loop reads CATASAAQETQYF. The CDR3 nucleotides read TGTGCCACCGCGTCGGCGGCCCAAGAGACCCAGTACTTC.

The rearrangement links TRBV20-1 to TRBJ1-2, with D unresolved. Germline CDR1 DFQATT, CDR2 SNEGSKA (reference sequence). This CDR3 is 15 amino acids long. Trimming removed 1 base from V and 4 bases from J, with 16 bases in between. The CDR3 here is CSARGSGLSPYGYTF. The CDR3, as DNA: TGCAGTGCTAGAGGGAGTGGCCTTAGTCCCTATGGCTACACCTTC.

This clonotype has just a few counts. The V call is TRBV7-8, the J call TRBJ2-7; 8 bases line up with TRBD2. The CDR3 sequence is 13 residues long. With 3 bases clipped from V and 7 bases from J, the junction kept 5 bases outside the gene matches. Germline V gene lookup returns CDR1 SGHVS and CDR2 FQNEAQ. This chain's CDR3 is CASSFSGGREQYV. The CDR3 coding sequence is TGTGCCAGCAGCTTCTCGGGGGGGCGGGAGCAGTACGTC.

This clonotype has only a few counts. J is TRBJ2-7 and V is TRBV12-3 or TRBV12-4; D may be TRBD1 (5 bases). Trimming cost V 3 bases and J 4 bases, with 13 bases left between them. CDR3 length equals 14 residues. The CDR3 DNA reads as TGTGCCAGCAGTTTGGGCAGGGATGAGTACGAGCAGTACTTC. Translated: CASSLGRDEYEQYF.

The V gene is TRBV28, the J gene TRBJ2-1, with 13 bases that match TRBD2. The V gene end was trimmed by 6 bases and the J gene end by 8 bases; junction bases not matched to a gene: 7. Germline CDR1 and CDR2: MDHEN and SYDVKM. CDR3 length: 15 amino acids. The CDR3 loop is CASSKGTSGIYEQFF. The CDR3, as DNA: TGTGCCAGCAGCAAAGGGACTAGCGGGATTTATGAGCAGTTCTTC.

The table lists this clonotype with a few counts. V usage is TRBV29-1 and J usage is TRBJ1-1; D gene uncertain. With 7 bases removed from V and 5 bases from J, the gap between germline ends came to 14 bases. This CDR3 spans 12 amino acids. CDR1 is SQVTM, CDR2 ANQGSEA, per germline. The CDR3 sequence: CSANFGGTEAFF. CDR3 sequence (DNA): TGCAGCGCCAATTTCGGCGGTACTGAAGCTTTCTTT.

This clonotype was counted only a few times. The J gene is TRBJ1-2, the V gene TRBV9; no definite D call. Germline CDR1 reads SGDLS; CDR2 reads YYNGEE. The V end lost 0 bases, the J end lost 4 bases, and 10 bases lay between the germline ends. The CDR3 covers 14 residues. CDR3 protein: CASSVGQASYGYTF. For the CDR3, the DNA is TGTGCCAGCAGCGTAGGCCAGGCTTCCTATGGCTACACCTTC. The full variable domain, completed using reference TRBV9 and TRBJ1-2, is DSGVTQTPKHLITATGQRVTLRCSPRSGDLSVYWYQQSLDQGLQFLIQYYNGEERAKGNILERFSAQQFPDLHSELNLSSLELGDSALYFCASSVGQASYGYTFGSGTRLTVV.

This chain uses TRBV19 with TRBJ1-2; D perhaps matches TRBD1 (5 bases). Between the trimmed V and J ends, which lost 3 bases and 4 bases, there was a span of 15 bases. The germline gives CDR1 LNHDA, CDR2 SQIVND (reference sequence). This CDR3 contains 15 residues. This CDR3 is CASSIWAGSTYGYTF. CDR3 DNA: TGTGCCAGTAGTATTTGGGCAGGGAGTACCTATGGCTACACCTTC. The variable domain in full, completed from reference TRBV19 and TRBJ1-2, reads DGGITQSPKYLFRKEGQNVTLSCEQNLNHDAMYWYRQDPGQGLRLIYYSQIVNDFQKGDIAEGYSVSREKKESFPLTVTSAQKNPTAFYLCASSIWAGSTYGYTFGSGTRLTVV.

The chain carries TRBV12-3 or TRBV12-4 and TRBJ1-1; D uncertain. The CDR3 loop spans 11 amino acids. Between the trimmed V and J ends, which lost 0 bases and 9 bases, there was a span of 5 bases. CDR3 sequence (DNA): TGTGCCAGCAGTTTAGCAACCCAAGCTTTCTTT. Its translation is CASSLATQAFF.

This clonotype has more than one count but fewer than ten. This chain links TRBV6-1 with TRBJ1-4; D not certain. Germline V gives CDR1 MNHNS, CDR2 SASEGT. Trimming removed 6 bases from V and 5 bases from J, with 4 bases in between. The CDR3 consists of 11 residues. For the CDR3, the DNA is TGTGCCAGCAGGACAAATGAAAAACTGTTTTTT. It codes for CASRTNEKLFF.

This clonotype occurred a few times. The V and J genes are TRBV11-2 and TRBJ2-2, with 9 bases that match TRBD2. After removal of 5 bases from V and 3 bases from J, the junction contained 16 bases not matched to a gene. Germline V gives CDR1 SGHAT, CDR2 FQNNGV. The CDR3 consists of 19 residues. Here the CDR3 reads CASSLGPGERGADTGELFF. The DNA for the CDR3 is TGTGCCAGCAGCCTAGGGCCTGGGGAGCGGGGGGCAGACACCGGGGAGCTGTTTTTT. The complete variable domain, with remaining parts taken from reference TRBV11-2 and TRBJ2-2, reads EAGVAQSPRYKIIEKRQSVAFWCNPISGHATLYWYQQILGQGPKLLIQFQNNGVVDDSQLPKDRFSAERLKGVDSTLKIQPAKLEDSAVYLCASSLGPGERGADTGELFFGEGSRLTVL.

V and J are TRBV6-5 and TRBJ2-2, with D possibly matching TRBD1 (6 bases). The CDR3 has 17 residues. V lost 2 bases, J lost 0 bases, and 13 bases lay in between. Germline V gene lookup returns CDR1 MNHEY and CDR2 SVGAGI. The CDR3 region is CASSYGPGVTNTGELFF. The CDR3 DNA is TGTGCCAGCAGTTACGGGCCAGGGGTGACGAACACCGGGGAGCTGTTTTTT.